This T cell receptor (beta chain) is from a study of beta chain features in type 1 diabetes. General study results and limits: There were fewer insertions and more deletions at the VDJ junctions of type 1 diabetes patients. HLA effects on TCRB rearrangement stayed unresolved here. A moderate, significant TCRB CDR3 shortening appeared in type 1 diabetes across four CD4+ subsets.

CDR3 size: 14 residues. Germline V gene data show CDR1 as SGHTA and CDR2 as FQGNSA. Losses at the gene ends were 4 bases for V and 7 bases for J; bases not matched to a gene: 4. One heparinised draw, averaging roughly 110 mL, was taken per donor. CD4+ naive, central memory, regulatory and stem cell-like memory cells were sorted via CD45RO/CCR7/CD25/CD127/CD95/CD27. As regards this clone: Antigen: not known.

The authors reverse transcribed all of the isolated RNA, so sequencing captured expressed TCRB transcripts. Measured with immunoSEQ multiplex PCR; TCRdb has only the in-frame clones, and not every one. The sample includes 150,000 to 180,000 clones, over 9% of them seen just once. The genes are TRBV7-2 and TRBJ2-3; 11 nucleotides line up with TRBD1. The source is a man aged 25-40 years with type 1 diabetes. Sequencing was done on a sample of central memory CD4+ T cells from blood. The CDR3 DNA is TGTGCCAGCAGCTACGGACAGGGGGCTAATACGCAGTATTTT. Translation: CASSYGQGANTQYF.